The text below deals with one T cell receptor (beta chain). Antigen specificity is unknown. The sample is drawn from a study of CD4 T cells in relation to SARS-CoV-2 and coronaviruses. In the study overall: Shared crossreactive spike epitopes were mapped to their HLA restriction. Study-level points and caveats: No crossreactivity against non-spike viral proteins was tested here.

The repertoire was sequenced with immunoSEQ multiplex PCR; TCRdb's copy has only in-frame clones and lacks some. The sample includes about 30,000 clones, around 72% seen only once; the top ten take about 12%. Unexposed donor CD4+ T cells date from about 2011-2018, before the COVID-19 pandemic. CD4+ T cells were isolated from the cells after about ten days of culture. In germline, CDR1 is SGHTA, CDR2 FQGNSA. The V end was cut by 2 bases, the J end by 3 bases, with 8 bases between. The CDR3 contains 14 residues. The sample taken for sequencing was CD4+ T cells from PBMCs, cultured in vitro. The rearrangement uses TRBV7-2 and TRBJ1-3; D uncertain. This TCR was sampled from a human donor in good health. The CDR3 coding sequence is TGTGCCAGCAGCTTACCGGGGTTTGGAAACACCATATATTTT. As protein: CASSLPGFGNTIYF.